The subject of this entry is one T cell receptor beta chain. Its antigen is not known. Blood samples were obtained at baseline, cycle 4 day 1, and cycle 7 day 1. This CDR3 is 16 amino acids long. V was pared by 2 bases and J by 7 bases, with 9 bases of the junction left unmatched. Per the germline V gene, CDR1 is MGHRA and CDR2 is YSYEKL. This entry is derived from a study of OX40 agonist ivuxolimab in advanced cancers. On the study more broadly: Hepatocellular carcinoma, melanoma, renal cell or head and neck cancer occurred in dose-escalation patients. Study results and limitations: Dose levels from 0.1 to 3.0 mg/kg saw CD4+ and CD8+ blood T cells expand clonally by week 6. Among some nonresponders, normalized T-cell clonal expansion was also low.

The method was immunoSEQ multiplex PCR; TCRdb's version includes in-frame clones alone and lacks a portion of them. This table holds tens of thousands of clones, over 85% found once. Sequencing used CD4+ or CD8+ T cells sorted from blood, obtained in a trial of the OX40 agonist ivuxolimab. The clonotype originates from an adult with an advanced solid tumor such as melanoma, head and neck, liver or kidney cancer. This sequence joins TRBV4-1 and TRBJ2-1; 9 bases align to TRBD1. Written as DNA, the CDR3 is TGCGCCAGCAGCCAAACGGGGGACAGGGCATTGAATGAGCAGTTCTTC. This translates into CASSQTGDRALNEQFF.